The 21 T cell receptor beta chains in this list originate from one sample, sequenced in a study of shared clonotypes between healthy human individuals. Clones were sequenced by immunoSEQ multiplex PCR, and TCRdb holds only the in-frame ones, with some missing. The repertoire holds 2 million to 3 million clones, with 93% as singletons. Material: naive CD4+ T cells from PBMCs. Subset in this sample: CD45RA+ positively selected. Every receptor here comes from a man aged 18 to 35 in good health. Some clones in this sample may be carry-over from other donors' samples.

The genes are TRBV28 and TRBJ2-3, with 7 nucleotides matching TRBD2. V lost 6 bases and J lost 1; bases outside the gene matches: 10. Germline values: CDR1 MDHEN, CDR2 SYDVKM. The CDR3 length is 16 residues. CDR3 DNA sequence: TGTGCCAGCAGCCCCCCGGGGGGTAGGGGCACAGATACGCAGTATTTT. It is translated as CASSPPGGRGTDTQYF. The full variable domain, in which reference TRBV28 and TRBJ2-3 provide the parts outside the CDR3, is DVKVTQSSRYLVKRTGEKVFLECVQDMDHENMFWYRQDPGLGLRLIYFSYDVKMKEKGDIPEGYSVSREKKERFSLILESASTNQTSMYLCASSPPGGRGTDTQYFGPGTRLTVL.

This chain connects TRBV29-1 to TRBJ2-7; possibly TRBD2 for D (5 bases). The germline V and J ends were trimmed by 4 bases and 0 bases, with 13 bases remaining between them. Germline-derived CDR1 and CDR2 are SQVTM and ANQGSEA. The CDR3 totals 14 residues. CDR3 coding DNA: TGCAGCGTTGGTTTTGGAGGATTCTCCTACGAGCAGTACTTC. Translating it yields CSVGFGGFSYEQYF.

This clone has only one observation. V usage is TRBV5-1 and J usage is TRBJ1-2; the D is unclear. V was trimmed by 4 bases and J by 8 bases, leaving 18 bases between them. Per germline, CDR1 SGHRS and CDR2 YFSETQ. This CDR3 comprises 14 residues. The CDR3 sequence: CASSPTPPGEGYTF. The CDR3 nucleotides are TGCGCCAGCAGCCCGACACCCCCCGGCGAGGGCTACACCTTC.

For this clone: The identical CDR3 is also encoded by other nucleotide sequences in the sample. The genes are TRBV5-1 and TRBJ2-2; 9 bases line up with TRBD2. V was pared by 4 bases and J by 0 bases, with 4 bases of the junction left unmatched. This CDR3 is 16 amino acids long. Germline loops: CDR1 SGHRS, CDR2 YFSETQ. CDR3 sequence reads: CASSLLAGSNTGELFF. The CDR3, as DNA: TGCGCCAGCAGCCTACTAGCGGGTTCGAACACCGGGGAGCTGTTTTTT.

Points on this clone: The sample has other DNA sequences that encode this CDR3 too. The V gene is TRBV5-1, the J gene TRBJ1-1, with 7 bases fitting TRBD1. Per germline, CDR1 SGHRS and CDR2 YFSETQ. The CDR3 is 14 amino acids. Unmatched junction bases numbered 3, after V lost 4 bases and J lost 0 bases. CDR3 nucleotides: TGCGCCAGCAGCCTGCAGGGGGTGAACACTGAAGCTTTCTTT. Translated, it gives CASSLQGVNTEAFF.

The V gene is TRBV7-9, the J gene TRBJ2-3; D may be TRBD2 (6 bases). Germline-derived CDR1 and CDR2 are SEHNR and FQNEAQ (reference sequence). CDR3 length: 15 residues. Trimming stripped 3 bases from V and 1 base from J, with 11 bases between. The CDR3 loop reads CASSFQVAGTDTQYF. The CDR3 DNA reads as TGTGCCAGCAGCTTCCAAGTAGCGGGCACAGATACGCAGTATTTT.

The chain employs TRBV27 and TRBJ1-2; 9 bases are shared with TRBD1. This CDR3 is 15 amino acids long. The V gene end was trimmed by 1 base and the J gene end by 4 bases; junction bases not matched to a gene: 4. CDR1 MNHEY and CDR2 SMNVEV come from the germline V gene (reference sequence). The CDR3 DNA reads TGTGCCAGCAGTTTATACCCGACAGGGGGCTATGGCTACACCTTC. Residues: CASSLYPTGGYGYTF.

The gene calls are TRBV7-3 and TRBJ2-2, with 9 bases that match TRBD1. V lost 5 bases, J lost 7 bases, and 14 bases stayed unmatched. Germline assignment: CDR1 SGHTA and CDR2 FQGTGA. This CDR3 region has 17 residues. The CDR3 DNA reads as TGTGCCAGCAGCCTGTCGGGGACAGGGAGGGGGAACGGGGAGCTGTTTTTT. Translating gives CASSLSGTGRGNGELFF.

The chain uses TRBV2 and TRBJ1-4; 7 nucleotides line up with TRBD1. Germline CDR1 SNHLY, CDR2 FYNNEI. The ends lost 2 bases at V and 5 bases at J; junction bases unmatched: 2. CDR3 size: 14 residues. The CDR3 nucleotides are TGTGCCAGCAGTGAATTACAGGGGAATGAAAAACTGTTTTTT. Protein sequence: CASSELQGNEKLFF. Variable domain in full (rest from reference TRBV2 and TRBJ1-4): EPEVTQTPSHQVTQMGQEVILRCVPISNHLYFYWYRQILGQKVEFLVSFYNNEISEKSEIFDDQFSVERPDGSNFTLKIRSTKLEDSAMYFCASSELQGNEKLFFGSGTQLSVL.

The chain couples TRBV30 to TRBJ2-1; 11 bases are a match to TRBD2. The CDR3 is 16 residues long. CDR1 is GTSNPN and CDR2 is SVGIG in the germline V gene (reference sequence). J was trimmed by 4 bases and V by 5 bases; bases with no gene match: 10. CDR3 sequence (DNA): TGTGCCTGGCGCATTTTCGGGACTAGCGGTTACAATGAGCAGTTCTTC. Translating gives CAWRIFGTSGYNEQFF. The full variable domain, rest sourced from reference TRBV30 and TRBJ2-1, is SQTIHQWPATLVQPVGSPLSLECTVEGTSNPNLYWYRQAAGRGLQLLFYSVGIGQISSEVPQNLSASRPQDRQFILSSKKLLLSDSGFYLCAWRIFGTSGYNEQFFGPGTRLTVL.

V gene TRBV5-6 combines with J gene TRBJ1-1; no firm D call. Germline CDR1 SGHDT, CDR2 YYEEEE. V gave up 1 base and J gave up 0 bases, with 10 bases separating them. CDR3 length equals 15 residues. For the CDR3, the DNA is TGTGCCAGCAGCTTGCAAAGGGCCCTGAACACTGAAGCTTTCTTT. Translated: CASSLQRALNTEAFF.

The V gene is TRBV5-1, the J gene TRBJ1-1; D unclear. The germline V and J ends were trimmed by 3 bases and 7 bases, with 16 bases remaining between them. CDR3 size: 14 residues. Germline CDR1 and CDR2: SGHRS and YFSETQ. The CDR3 bases are TGCGCCAGCAGCTACCTCGGCGGGAGCCTTGAAGCTTTCTTT. Translating gives CASSYLGGSLEAFF.

The rearrangement joins TRBV28 to TRBJ2-3; unclear D gene. The CDR3 runs to 15 residues. The V gene's germline CDR1 is MDHEN and CDR2 SYDVKM. Between the trimmed V and J ends, which lost 6 bases and 0 bases, there was a span of 13 bases. DNA of the CDR3: TGTGCCAGCAGCGAGACCCACACAAGCACAGATACGCAGTATTTT. It yields the protein CASSETHTSTDTQYF. Together with reference TRBV28 and TRBJ2-3, the CDR3 gives the full variable domain: DVKVTQSSRYLVKRTGEKVFLECVQDMDHENMFWYRQDPGLGLRLIYFSYDVKMKEKGDIPEGYSVSREKKERFSLILESASTNQTSMYLCASSETHTSTDTQYFGPGTRLTVL.

V usage is TRBV5-1 and J usage is TRBJ1-2, with a tentative D call TRBD1 (6 bases). Germline lookup yields CDR1 SGHRS and CDR2 YFSETQ. The CDR3 covers 15 residues. Trimming pared 4 bases from V and 5 bases from J, leaving 18 bases between. CDR3 residues: CASSTGLPGAYGYTF. In DNA form, the CDR3 reads TGCGCCAGCAGCACGGGTCTCCCGGGGGCATATGGCTACACCTTC.

The chain's CDR3 is CASSKRQGRYNEQFF. The CDR3 DNA follows: TGTGCCAGCAGCAAACGACAGGGGAGGTACAATGAGCAGTTCTTC. The gene calls are TRBV7-6 and TRBJ2-1; 8 bases are a match to TRBD1. Germline loops: CDR1 SGHVS, CDR2 FNYEAQ. The CDR3 consists of 15 residues. Germline trimming cut 5 bases from V and 4 bases from J; bases unmatched to any gene: 7.

This chain connects TRBV11-2 to TRBJ2-5; 10 nucleotides match TRBD1. This CDR3 has 16 amino acids. Germline trimming cut 6 bases from V and 5 bases from J; bases unmatched to any gene: 12. Germline V gene lookup returns CDR1 SGHAT and CDR2 FQNNGV. CDR3 DNA: TGTGCCAGCAGTTGGGCCGACGGGACAGGGGTCGAGACCCAGTACTTC. This codes for CASSWADGTGVETQYF.

Worth noting for this clone: Other DNA sequences in the same sample also yield this CDR3. The gene calls are TRBV20-1 and TRBJ1-1, with unresolved D. Trimming pared 5 bases from V and 4 bases from J, leaving 5 bases between. Germline V gene data show CDR1 as DFQATT and CDR2 as SNEGSKA (reference sequence). CDR3 size: 10 residues. The CDR3 sequence is CSAGVTEAFF. The CDR3 DNA reads TGCAGTGCTGGGGTCACTGAAGCTTTCTTT.

Concerning this clone: The junction differs from germline at one of its ends, possibly a read error. V gene TRBV6-5 combines with J gene TRBJ1-2; D remains unclear. CDR3 length: 13 amino acids. Germline CDR1 MNHEY, CDR2 SVGAGI. The DNA of the CDR3 is TGTGCCAGCAGCCCCCCGTGGGCCTATGGTTACACCTTC. Its translation is CASSPPWAYGYTF.

The chain is built from TRBV6-6 and TRBJ2-2, with TRBD1 identical over 7 bases. The ends lost 0 bases at V and 8 bases at J; junction bases unmatched: 6. CDR1 and CDR2 (germline): MNHNY, SVGAGI (reference sequence). There are 15 residues in the CDR3. The CDR3 loop reads CASSYSAGGRGELFF. The CDR3 DNA reads TGTGCCAGCAGTTACTCGGCAGGGGGAAGAGGGGAGCTGTTTTTT.

CDR3 loop: CAWSTGTGGNEQFF. DNA for the CDR3: TGTGCCTGGAGTACTGGGACAGGAGGAAATGAGCAGTTCTTC. The gene calls are TRBV30 and TRBJ2-1, with TRBD1 matching 8 bases. Trimming took 2 bases from V and 7 from J; bases not matched to a gene: 7. Germline lookup yields CDR1 GTSNPN and CDR2 SVGIG (reference sequence). The CDR3 length is 14 residues.

The chain has TRBV6-6 and TRBJ1-2; D is ambiguous. CDR1 is MNHNY and CDR2 is SVGAGI in the germline V gene (reference sequence). The CDR3 extends over 15 amino acids. Trimming took 0 bases from V and 4 from J, leaving 12 bases between them. The DNA of the CDR3 is TGTGCCAGCAGTTACTCAGGCCAGAACTTCTATGGCTACACCTTC. Encoded protein: CASSYSGQNFYGYTF.